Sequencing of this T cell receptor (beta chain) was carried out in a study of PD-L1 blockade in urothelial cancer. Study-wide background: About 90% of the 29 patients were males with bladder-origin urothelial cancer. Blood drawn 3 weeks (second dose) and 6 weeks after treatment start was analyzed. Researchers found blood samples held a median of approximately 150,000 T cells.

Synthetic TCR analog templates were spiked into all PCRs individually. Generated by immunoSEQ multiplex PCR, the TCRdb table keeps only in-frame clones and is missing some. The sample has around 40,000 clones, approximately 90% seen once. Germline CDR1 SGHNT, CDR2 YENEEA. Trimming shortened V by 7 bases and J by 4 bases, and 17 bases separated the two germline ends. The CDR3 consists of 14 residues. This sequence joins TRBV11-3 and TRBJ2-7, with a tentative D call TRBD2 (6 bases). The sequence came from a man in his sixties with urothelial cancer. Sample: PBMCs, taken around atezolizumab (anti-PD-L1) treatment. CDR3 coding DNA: TGTGCCAGCACCCCCCCCGGACTAACATACGAGCAGTACTTC. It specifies CASTPPGLTYEQYF. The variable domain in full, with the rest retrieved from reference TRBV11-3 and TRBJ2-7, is EAGVVQSPRYKIIEKKQPVAFWCNPISGHNTLYWYLQNLGQGPELLIRYENEEAVDDSQLPKDRFSAERLKGVDSTLKIQPAELGDSAVYLCASTPPGLTYEQYFGPGTRLTVT.